This T cell receptor beta chain originates from a study of CXCR3-negative and CXCR3-positive naive CD8 T cells. Study-wide background: Sequencing brought in roughly 150 million TRB reads altogether, and each library got about 1.5 +/- 0.3 million.

Libraries were UMI-labeled 5' RACE TRB cDNA. TCRdb processed the 5' RACE reads again and assigns one entry to each CDR3 protein, with no DNA. This sample's table reports some 56,000 distinct CDR3 sequences. As concerns this clonotype: Its antigen remains unknown.

Germline CDR1 reads SQVTM; CDR2 reads ANQGSEA. The CDR3 covers 11 residues. Findings and caveats of the study: Comparably high diversity marked both naive subsets, whereas memory CD8+ cells had much lower diversity. With respect to TRBV-TRBJ usage, naive CXCR3-negative and CXCR3-positive cells were similar; memory differed.

Material for sequencing was memory CD8+ T cells from blood. This rearrangement joins TRBV29-1 to TRBJ2-7; TCRdb picks TRBD1, but there is no DNA to check that call. The clonotype was recovered from a human donor in good health. Some clones in this sample may be carry-over from other donors' samples. CDR3: CSVEGLSEQYF.